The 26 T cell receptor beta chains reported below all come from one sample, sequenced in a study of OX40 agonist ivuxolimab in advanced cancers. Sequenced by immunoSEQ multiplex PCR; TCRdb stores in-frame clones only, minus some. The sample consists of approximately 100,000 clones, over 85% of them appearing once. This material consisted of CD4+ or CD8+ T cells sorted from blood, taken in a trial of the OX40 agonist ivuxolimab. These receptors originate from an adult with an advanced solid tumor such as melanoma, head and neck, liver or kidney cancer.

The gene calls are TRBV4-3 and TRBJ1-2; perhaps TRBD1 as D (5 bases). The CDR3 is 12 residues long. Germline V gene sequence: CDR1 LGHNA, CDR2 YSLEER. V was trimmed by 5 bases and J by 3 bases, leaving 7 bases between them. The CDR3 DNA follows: TGCGCCAGCAGCAGGGACCACTATGGCTACACCTTC. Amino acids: CASSRDHYGYTF.

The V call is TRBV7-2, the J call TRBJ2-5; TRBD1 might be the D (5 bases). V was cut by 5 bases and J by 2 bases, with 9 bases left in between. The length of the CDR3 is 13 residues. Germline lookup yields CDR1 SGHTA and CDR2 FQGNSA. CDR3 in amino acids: CASSLPGQETQYF. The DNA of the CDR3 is TGTGCCAGCAGCCTACCAGGGCAAGAGACCCAGTACTTC.

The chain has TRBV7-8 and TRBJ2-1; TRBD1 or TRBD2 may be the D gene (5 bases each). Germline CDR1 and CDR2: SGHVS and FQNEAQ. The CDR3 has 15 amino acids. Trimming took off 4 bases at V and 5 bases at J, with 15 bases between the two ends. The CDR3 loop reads CASSSGTTRHNEQFF. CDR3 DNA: TGTGCCAGCAGCTCCGGGACCACGAGGCACAATGAGCAGTTCTTC.

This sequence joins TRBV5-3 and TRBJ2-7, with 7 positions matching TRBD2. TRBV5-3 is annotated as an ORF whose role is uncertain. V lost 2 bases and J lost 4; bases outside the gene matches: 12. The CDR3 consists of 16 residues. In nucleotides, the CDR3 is TGTGCCAGAAGCTTCCCCGGGCGGGGGAACGCATACGAGCAGTACTTC. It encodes CARSFPGRGNAYEQYF.

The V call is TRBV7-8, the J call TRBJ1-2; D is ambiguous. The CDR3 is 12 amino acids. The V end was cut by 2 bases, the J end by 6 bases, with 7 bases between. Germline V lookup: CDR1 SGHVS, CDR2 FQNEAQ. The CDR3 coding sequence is TGTGCCAGCAGCTTATGGGTGAATGGCTACACCTTC. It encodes CASSLWVNGYTF. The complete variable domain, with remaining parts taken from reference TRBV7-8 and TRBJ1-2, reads GAGVSQSPRYKVAKRGQDVALRCDPISGHVSLFWYQQALGQGPEFLTYFQNEAQLDKSGLPSDRFFAERPEGSVSTLKIQRTQQEDSAVYLCASSLWVNGYTFGSGTRLTVV.

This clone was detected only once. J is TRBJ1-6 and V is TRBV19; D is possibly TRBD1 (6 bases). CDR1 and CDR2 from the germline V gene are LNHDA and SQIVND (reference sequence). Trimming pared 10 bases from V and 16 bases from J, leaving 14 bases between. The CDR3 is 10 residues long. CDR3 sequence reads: CATKGDFLHF. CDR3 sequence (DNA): TGTGCCACCAAGGGGGACTTTCTCCACTTT.

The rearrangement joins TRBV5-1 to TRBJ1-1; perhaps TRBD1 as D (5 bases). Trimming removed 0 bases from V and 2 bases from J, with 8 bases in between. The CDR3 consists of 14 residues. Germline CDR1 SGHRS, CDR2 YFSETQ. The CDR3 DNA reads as TGCGCCAGCAGCTTGGAGAGGGGTAACACTGAAGCTTTCTTT. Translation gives CASSLERGNTEAFF.

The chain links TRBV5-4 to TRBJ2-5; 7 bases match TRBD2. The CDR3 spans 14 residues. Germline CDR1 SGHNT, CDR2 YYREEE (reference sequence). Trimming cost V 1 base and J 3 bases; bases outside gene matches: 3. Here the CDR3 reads CASSLKLAKETQYF. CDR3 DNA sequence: TGTGCCAGCAGCTTGAAACTAGCGAAAGAGACCCAGTACTTC.

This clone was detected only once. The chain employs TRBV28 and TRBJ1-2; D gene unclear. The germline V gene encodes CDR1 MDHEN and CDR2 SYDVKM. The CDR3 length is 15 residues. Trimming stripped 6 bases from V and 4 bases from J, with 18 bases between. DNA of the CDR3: TGTGCCAGCAGCGAATCGAAGGGAAGTGCCTATGGCTACACCTTC. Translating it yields CASSESKGSAYGYTF.

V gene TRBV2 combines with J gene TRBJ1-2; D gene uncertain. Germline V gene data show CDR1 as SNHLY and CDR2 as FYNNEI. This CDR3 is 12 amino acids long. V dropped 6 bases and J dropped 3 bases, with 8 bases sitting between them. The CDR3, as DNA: TGTGCCAGCAGGAGCGGGGACTATGGCTACACCTTC. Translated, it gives CASRSGDYGYTF.

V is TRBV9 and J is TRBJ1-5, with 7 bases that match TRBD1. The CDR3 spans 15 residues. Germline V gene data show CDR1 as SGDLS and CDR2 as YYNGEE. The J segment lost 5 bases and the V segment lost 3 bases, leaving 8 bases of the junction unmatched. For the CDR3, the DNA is TGTGCCAGCAGCGAAGTCGGACAGGCGGATCAGCCCCAGCATTTT. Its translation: CASSEVGQADQPQHF.

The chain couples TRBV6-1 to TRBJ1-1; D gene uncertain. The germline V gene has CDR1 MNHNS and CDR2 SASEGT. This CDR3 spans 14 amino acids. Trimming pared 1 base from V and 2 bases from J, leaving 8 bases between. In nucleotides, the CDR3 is TGTGCCAGCAGTGAAGTCACCCCAAACACTGAAGCTTTCTTT. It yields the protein CASSEVTPNTEAFF.

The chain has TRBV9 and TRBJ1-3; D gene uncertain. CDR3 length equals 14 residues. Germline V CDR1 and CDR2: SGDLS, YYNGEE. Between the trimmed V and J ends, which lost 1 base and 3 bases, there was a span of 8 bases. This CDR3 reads CASSVMENGNTIYF. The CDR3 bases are TGTGCCAGCAGCGTAATGGAGAATGGAAACACCATATATTTT.

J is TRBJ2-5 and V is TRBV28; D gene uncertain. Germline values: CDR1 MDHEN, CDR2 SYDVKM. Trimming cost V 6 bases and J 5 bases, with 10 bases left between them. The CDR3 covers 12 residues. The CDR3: CASRSAVETQYF. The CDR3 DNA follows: TGTGCCAGCAGGTCCGCAGTGGAGACCCAGTACTTC.

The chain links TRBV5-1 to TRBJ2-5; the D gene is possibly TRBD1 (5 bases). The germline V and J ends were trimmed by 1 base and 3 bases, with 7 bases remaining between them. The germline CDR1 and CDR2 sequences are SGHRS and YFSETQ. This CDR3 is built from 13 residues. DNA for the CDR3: TGCGCCAGCAGCTTGTTAGGGGAAGAGACCCAGTACTTC. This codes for CASSLLGEETQYF.

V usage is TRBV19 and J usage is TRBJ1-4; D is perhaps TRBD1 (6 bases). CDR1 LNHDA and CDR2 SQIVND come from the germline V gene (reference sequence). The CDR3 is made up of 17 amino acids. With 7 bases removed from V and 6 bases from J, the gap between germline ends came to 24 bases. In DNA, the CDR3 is TGTGCCAGTAAGCCGGGACACCTTTCATTTCTGGATGAAAAACTGTTTTTT. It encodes CASKPGHLSFLDEKLFF.

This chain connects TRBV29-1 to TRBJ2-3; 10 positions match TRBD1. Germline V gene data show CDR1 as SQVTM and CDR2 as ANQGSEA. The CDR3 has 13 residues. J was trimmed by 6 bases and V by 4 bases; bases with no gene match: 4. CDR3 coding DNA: TGCAGCGTTGTTACGGGACAGGGGGATACGCAGTATTTT. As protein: CSVVTGQGDTQYF.

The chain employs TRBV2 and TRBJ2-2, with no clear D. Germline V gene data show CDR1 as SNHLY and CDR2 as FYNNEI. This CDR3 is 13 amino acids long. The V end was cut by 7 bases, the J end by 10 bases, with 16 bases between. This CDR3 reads CASTLGPPKELFF. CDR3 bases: TGTGCCAGCACCCTAGGGCCCCCGAAGGAGCTGTTTTTT.

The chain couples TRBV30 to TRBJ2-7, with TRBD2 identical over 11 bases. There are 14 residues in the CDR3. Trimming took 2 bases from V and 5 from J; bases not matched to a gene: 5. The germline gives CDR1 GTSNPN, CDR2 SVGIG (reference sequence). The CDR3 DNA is TGTGCCTGGAGTCGGCTAGCGGGGGGACACGAGCAGTACTTC. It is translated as CAWSRLAGGHEQYF.

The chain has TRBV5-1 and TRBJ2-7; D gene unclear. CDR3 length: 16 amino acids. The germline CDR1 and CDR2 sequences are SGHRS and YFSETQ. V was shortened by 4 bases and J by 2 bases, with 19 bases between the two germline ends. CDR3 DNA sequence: TGCGCCAGCAGCCCCACGGGCAACCCTTGGGCCTACGAGCAGTACTTC. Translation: CASSPTGNPWAYEQYF.

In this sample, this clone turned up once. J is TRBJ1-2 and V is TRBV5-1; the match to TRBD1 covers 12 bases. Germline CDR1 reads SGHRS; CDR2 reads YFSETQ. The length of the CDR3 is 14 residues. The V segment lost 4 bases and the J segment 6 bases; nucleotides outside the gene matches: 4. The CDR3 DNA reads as TGCGCCAGCAGCACCGGGACAGGGGGCAATGGCTACACCTTC. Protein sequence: CASSTGTGGNGYTF.

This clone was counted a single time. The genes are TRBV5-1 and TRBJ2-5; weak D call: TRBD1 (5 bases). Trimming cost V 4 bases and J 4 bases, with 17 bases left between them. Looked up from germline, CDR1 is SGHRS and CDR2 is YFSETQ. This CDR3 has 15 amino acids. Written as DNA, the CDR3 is TGCGCCAGCAGCGCCCGACAGTTCGAGAGAGAGACCCAGTACTTC. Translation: CASSARQFERETQYF.

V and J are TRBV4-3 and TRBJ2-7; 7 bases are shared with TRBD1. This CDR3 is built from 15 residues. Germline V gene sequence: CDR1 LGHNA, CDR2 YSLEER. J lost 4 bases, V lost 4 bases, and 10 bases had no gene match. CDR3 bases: TGCGCCAGCAGCCTTGGACACAGGGGACCTTACGAGCAGTACTTC. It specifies CASSLGHRGPYEQYF.

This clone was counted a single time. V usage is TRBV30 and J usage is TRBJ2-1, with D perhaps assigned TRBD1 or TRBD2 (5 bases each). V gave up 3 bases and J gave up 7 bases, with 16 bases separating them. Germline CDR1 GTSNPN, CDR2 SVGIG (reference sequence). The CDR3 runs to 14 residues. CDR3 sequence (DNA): TGTGCCTGGAGCCCCGGGGCCCTGGAAAATGAGCAGTTCTTC. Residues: CAWSPGALENEQFF.

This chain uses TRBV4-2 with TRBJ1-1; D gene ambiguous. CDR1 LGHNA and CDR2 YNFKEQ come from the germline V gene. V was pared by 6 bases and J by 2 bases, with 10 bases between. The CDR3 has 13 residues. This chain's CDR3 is CASRVDPNTEAFF. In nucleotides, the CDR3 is TGTGCCAGCAGGGTAGATCCTAACACTGAAGCTTTCTTT.

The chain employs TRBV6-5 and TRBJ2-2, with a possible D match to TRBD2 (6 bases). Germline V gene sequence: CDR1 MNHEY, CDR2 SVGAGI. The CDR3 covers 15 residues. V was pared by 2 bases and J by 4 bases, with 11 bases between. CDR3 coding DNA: TGTGCCAGCAGTTACCGGGGACTTGGCACCGGGGAGCTGTTTTTT. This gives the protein CASSYRGLGTGELFF.